Here is one TCR beta chain with its context. Its antigen is not identified. Time point denoted: week 23, last vaccination. In the vaccine, a single dose held 300 ug of the mutant IDH1 20-mer peptide, along with topical imiquimod. This entry is derived from a study of a mutant IDH1 vaccine in newly diagnosed glioma. Study summary: Vaccination started 4-6 weeks after radiotherapy alone, or with temozolomide cycles.

Trimming left V 1 base short and J 0 bases short, with 9 bases between. Germline CDR1 reads KGHSH; CDR2 reads LQKENI. The CDR3 contains 15 residues. The protocol was immunoSEQ multiplex PCR, while the TCRdb copy is restricted to in-frame clones and leaves out a portion. This sample has 9,500 to 12,000 clones, with approximately 89% found just once. The V and J genes are TRBV18 and TRBJ2-5, with D maybe TRBD2 (5 bases). The receptor's source is a woman between 40 and 50 years old with glioma. Some clones in this sample may be carry-over from other donors' samples. The specimen comprised PBMCs, sampled from a glioma patient whose treatment included an IDH1 peptide vaccine. CDR3 coding DNA: TGTGCCAGCTCACCACGTCCCGGGAACCAAGAGACCCAGTACTTC. As protein: CASSPRPGNQETQYF. Full variable domain (missing parts from reference TRBV18 and TRBJ2-5): NAGVMQNPRHLVRRRGQEARLRCSPMKGHSHVYWYRQLPEEGLKFMVYLQKENIIDESGMPKERFSAEFPKEGPSILRIQQVVRGDSAAYFCASSPRPGNQETQYFGPGTRLLVL.